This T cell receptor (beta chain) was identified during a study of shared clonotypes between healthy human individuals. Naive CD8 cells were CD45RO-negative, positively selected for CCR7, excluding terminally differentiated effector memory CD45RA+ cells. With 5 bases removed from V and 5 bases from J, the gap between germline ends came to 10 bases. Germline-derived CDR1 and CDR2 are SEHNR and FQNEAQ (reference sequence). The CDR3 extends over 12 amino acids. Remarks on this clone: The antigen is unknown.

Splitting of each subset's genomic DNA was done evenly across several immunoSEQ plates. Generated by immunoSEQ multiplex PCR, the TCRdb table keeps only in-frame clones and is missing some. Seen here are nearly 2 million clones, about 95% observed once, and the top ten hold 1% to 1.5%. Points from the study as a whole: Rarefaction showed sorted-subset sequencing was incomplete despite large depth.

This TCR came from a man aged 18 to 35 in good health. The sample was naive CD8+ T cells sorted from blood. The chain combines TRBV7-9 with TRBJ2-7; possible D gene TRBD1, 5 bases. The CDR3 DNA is TGTGCCAGCAGCCGACAGTTACACGAGCAGTACTTC. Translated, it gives CASSRQLHEQYF. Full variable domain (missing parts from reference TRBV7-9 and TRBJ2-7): DTGVSQNPRHKITKRGQNVTFRCDPISEHNRLYWYRQTLGQGPEFLTYFQNEAQLEKSRLLSDRFSAERPKGSFSTLEIQRTEQGDSAMYLCASSRQLHEQYFGPGTRLTVT.